This T cell receptor beta chain was identified during a study of T cell responses to AZD1222 COVID-19 vaccine. The data were produced by immunoSEQ multiplex PCR, yet TCRdb's version contains in-frame clones alone and is incomplete. The sample has 150,000 or so clones; 70% to 90% are singletons. Study-wide results and limits: Vaccination with two AZD1222 doses was followed by a rise in Spike-specific TCR breadth and depth. Repertoires were obtained solely post-peak T cell response. Baseline seropositivity characterized only six AZD1222 recipients. Spike as a whole was targeted by vaccine-associated CD4 TCRs, dominant at 160-218 and 743-854.

Remarks on this clone: Antigen specificity is unknown.

The sequencing here drew on peripheral blood, taken 28 days after the second dose of the MenACWY control vaccine. The sequence came from an adult who received the MenACWY meningococcal vaccine as a control.

The CDR3 DNA follows: TGTGCCAGCAGTTACTCGATCATCCCGGACGCCGCCTACGAGCAGTACTTC. Translating gives CASSYSIIPDAAYEQYF. The genes are TRBV6-2 or TRBV6-3 and TRBJ2-7; D is ambiguous. The V and J ends lost 0 bases and 2 bases respectively, with 17 bases between them. The CDR3 has 17 residues. Germline values: CDR1 MNHEY, CDR2 SVGEGT.